These T cell receptor beta chains were read from a single sample in a study of blood T cell repertoires in COVID-19. Profiled with immunoSEQ multiplex PCR; TCRdb holds only in-frame clones, not every one. Of 150,000 to 250,000 clones in the sample, 75% to 85% were seen once. Source material: PBMCs or T cells enriched from blood (not recorded which). These receptors were taken from a man in his forties who had recovered from COVID-19. CDR3s include the opening cysteine and the closing phenylalanine or tryptophan. A D gene is named only where the DNA matches it firmly. Rows may omit the clone size; those that give it use once, few, many or a size class.

>NA|TRBV6-5|NA|TRBJ2-1
TGTGCCAGCAGTCGGACTTTGGTGTCCTACAATGAGCAGTTCTTC
CASSRTLVSYNEQFF
>many|TRBV19|TRBD1|TRBJ2-7
TGTGCCAGTGGGAGGACAGGGTTGTACGAGCAGTACTTC
CASGRTGLYEQYF
>NA|TRBV5-1|NA|TRBJ2-7
TGCGCCAGCAGGGGGGGGACAATCCAGGGGCACTACGAGCAGTACTTC
CASRGGTIQGHYEQYF
>NA|TRBV18|TRBD1|TRBJ1-2
TGTGCCAGCTCACCGTCCCGGGACAGGATCGATGGCTACACCTTC
CASSPSRDRIDGYTF
>NA|TRBV2|NA|TRBJ1-3
TGTGCCAGCAAGGGGGACGGGAACACCATATATTTT
CASKGDGNTIYF
>once|TRBV7-2|TRBD2|TRBJ2-1
TGTGCCAGCAGCTTAGGGACTAGCGGGAGCCCCCCCCACAATGAGCAGTTCTTC
CASSLGTSGSPPHNEQFF
>NA|TRBV5-1|TRBD1|TRBJ1-2
TGCGCCAGCAGCACCGGACAGGTAGAAAGCTACACCTTC
CASSTGQVESYTF
>once|TRBV12-3/TRBV12-4|NA|TRBJ1-5
TGTGCCAGCAGCCTAGCCAACAATCAGCCCCAGCATTTT
CASSLANNQPQHF
>NA|TRBV5-8|TRBD2|TRBJ2-7
TGTGCCAGCAGCTTGGCAGCGGGAGCCTACGAGCAGTACTTC
CASSLAAGAYEQYF
>NA|TRBV6-2/TRBV6-3|TRBD2|TRBJ2-5
TGTGCCAGCAGCCTAGGACTAGCGGGAGCCCGCGGGGAAGAGACCCAGTACTTC
CASSLGLAGARGEETQYF
>NA|TRBV28|TRBD1|TRBJ1-2
TGTGCCAGCAGTCTCGCCGGGACAGGGAACTATGGCTACACCTTC
CASSLAGTGNYGYTF
>NA|TRBV7-6|NA|TRBJ1-6
TGTGCCAGCAGCTTAGCGCAGGGTTGGAATTCACCCCTCCACTTT
CASSLAQGWNSPLHF
>once|TRBV11-3|NA|TRBJ2-1
TGTGCCAGCAGCAACAGGAGCCTGCAGTTCTTC
CASSNRSLQFF
>NA|TRBV18|NA|TRBJ2-3
TGTGCCAGCTCACCAATTGAAGGGGGATCAACAGATACGCAGTATTTT
CASSPIEGGSTDTQYF
>NA|TRBV5-1|NA|TRBJ1-2
TGCGCCAGCAGCCTGGACAGAAACTATGGCTACACCTTC
CASSLDRNYGYTF
>once|TRBV29-1|TRBD1|TRBJ1-3
TGCAGCGCCACCCGACAGGGACCCTCTGGAAACACCATATATTTT
CSATRQGPSGNTIYF
>NA|TRBV4-1|TRBD1|TRBJ2-2
TGCGCCAGCAGCCCCTGGGACAGGGGCACCGGGGAGCTGTTTTTT
CASSPWDRGTGELFF
>NA|TRBV4-2|TRBD1|TRBJ1-4
TGTGCCAGCAGCCAAGATCCGGGACAGACTGCAACTAATGAAAAACTGTTTTTT
CASSQDPGQTATNEKLFF
>few|TRBV10-3|NA|TRBJ1-1
TGTGCCATCAGTGAGCGGGGTGATCTCCTGAACACTGAAGCTTTCTTT
CAISERGDLLNTEAFF
>NA|TRBV12-3/TRBV12-4|NA|TRBJ2-1
TGTGCCGTTCTATCTAGCTCCTACAATGAGCAGTTCTTC
CAVLSSSYNEQFF
>few|TRBV4-3|NA|TRBJ2-2
TGCGCCAGCAGCCAAGATCGTCAGGGGCGGGAGCTGTTTTTT
CASSQDRQGRELFF
>NA|TRBV28|NA|TRBJ2-1
TGTGCCAGCAGTTTATCAGGGGGGATCTACAATGAGCAGTTCTTC
CASSLSGGIYNEQFF
>NA|TRBV7-8|TRBD1|TRBJ1-5
TGTGCCAGCAGCTTACGGGTAATCGGGACAGGGGGTCCTGGGAGGCAGCCCCAGCATTTT
CASSLRVIGTGGPGRQPQHF
>NA|TRBV6-5|NA|TRBJ2-7
TGTGCCAGCAGTTACTCGACAGGACACAGGAACGAGCAGTACTTC
CASSYSTGHRNEQYF
>NA|TRBV7-2|TRBD1|TRBJ2-5
TGTGCCAGCAGCAAAATCACAGGGGCTCAAGAGACCCAGTACTTC
CASSKITGAQETQYF
>NA|TRBV2|TRBD2|TRBJ2-1
TGTGCCAGCAGCCGGACTAGCGGGAGTGGTAGTGAGCAGTTCTTC
CASSRTSGSGSEQFF
>NA|TRBV19|TRBD2|TRBJ2-1
TGTGCCAGTACCCGGAGGTCGAGGGGGACTAGCGGGAGCGGGTACAATGAGCAGTTCTTC
CASTRRSRGTSGSGYNEQFF
>NA|TRBV30|TRBD2|TRBJ2-3
TGTGCCTGGAGTATAAGAGACCATTTTAGCGGGAGCACAGATACGCAGTATTTT
CAWSIRDHFSGSTDTQYF
>NA|TRBV28|TRBD1|TRBJ1-5
TGTGCCAGCAGGACCACAGGGGAATATCAGCCCCAGCATTTT
CASRTTGEYQPQHF
>once|TRBV11-3|NA|TRBJ2-5
TGTGCCAGCAGCTTAAATAGCGAGAACCCCGAGACCCAGTACTTC
CASSLNSENPETQYF
>NA|TRBV6-6|NA|TRBJ2-1
TGTGCCAGCAGCACACCAGGTTACAATGAGCAGTTCTTC
CASSTPGYNEQFF
>NA|TRBV6-1|TRBD2|TRBJ2-5
TGTGCCAGCAGTGAGGGGACTAGGAAAGAGACCCAGTACTTC
CASSEGTRKETQYF
>NA|TRBV7-2|NA|TRBJ1-4
TGTGCCAGCAGCTTAGGACAAAGGGAGGAAAAACTGTTTTTT
CASSLGQREEKLFF
>once|TRBV2|TRBD2|TRBJ2-1
TGTGCCACCTATGGACTAGCTGGGTATAACTTAACGAATGAGCAGTTCTTC
CATYGLAGYNLTNEQFF
>NA|TRBV12-3/TRBV12-4|NA|TRBJ1-2
TGTGCCAGCAGACGATACCGGGACTATGGCTACACCTTC
CASRRYRDYGYTF
>NA|TRBV10-3|NA|TRBJ1-6
TGTGCCATCAGCGGACAGAGCTCCTATAATTCACCCCTCCACTTT
CAISGQSSYNSPLHF
>NA|TRBV12-3/TRBV12-4|NA|TRBJ2-3
TGTGCCAGTAACTACGGGACAGATACGCAGTATTTT
CASNYGTDTQYF